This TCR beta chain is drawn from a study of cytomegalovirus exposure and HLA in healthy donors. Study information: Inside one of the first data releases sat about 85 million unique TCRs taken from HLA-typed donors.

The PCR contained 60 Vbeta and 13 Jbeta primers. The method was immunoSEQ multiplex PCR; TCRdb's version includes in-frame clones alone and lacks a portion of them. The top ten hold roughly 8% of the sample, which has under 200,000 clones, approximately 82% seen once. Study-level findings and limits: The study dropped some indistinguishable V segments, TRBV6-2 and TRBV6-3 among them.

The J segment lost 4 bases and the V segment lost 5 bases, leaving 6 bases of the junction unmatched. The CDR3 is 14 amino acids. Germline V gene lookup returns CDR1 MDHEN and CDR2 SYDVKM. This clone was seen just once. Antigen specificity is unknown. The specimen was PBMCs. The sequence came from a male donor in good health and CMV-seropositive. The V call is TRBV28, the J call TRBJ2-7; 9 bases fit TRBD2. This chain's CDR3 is CASSLSGRGYEQYF. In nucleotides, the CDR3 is TGTGCCAGCAGTCTTAGCGGGAGAGGTTACGAGCAGTACTTC.